This T cell receptor (beta chain) was sequenced in a study of blood T cells in healthy people across ages (dated by TCRdb to 2014 to 2015). Regarding the research as a whole: In model experiments, template switching captured about one uniquely barcoded TCR beta cDNA molecule for every two T cells. The donors were split into four age groups: young (average about 15 years), middle-aged (roughly 39), aged (approximately 60) and long-lived (roughly 88). To avoid experimental bias, donors of different ages were distributed randomly across sequencing lanes. To track age-related changes in TCR beta repertoire diversity, the study relied on deep sequencing normalized with unique cDNA molecular identifiers. For two donors (one aged 18 to 30 and one aged 80 or older), the study analyzed two additional independent replicas of 1 million unique cDNA reads from the same blood draw. The paper's findings and limits, for the study overall: Observed TCR beta diversity per million T cells fell roughly linearly with age, and a significant reduction was already apparent by age about 36. The percentage of naive T cells measured by flow cytometry correlated strongly with observed TCR beta diversity. Conclusive comparison of naive and antigen-experienced compartments was prevented by the profiling of bulk unsorted PBMCs. The CMV infection status of donors was not known, potentially confounding age-related changes in expanded clonotypes. Compared with the aged group, the long-lived group had more naive CD4+ T cells, fewer expanded clones and increased TCR diversity, suggesting age selection. Total diversity estimates from one million sequenced T cells were considered lower bounds and underestimates.

The library relied on 5' RACE. TCRdb lists the instrument as Illumina HiSeq 2500. The second PCR ran for roughly 7 to 11 cycles and used a J-beta primer mix along with a sample-barcoded 5' primer. A unique molecular identifier was introduced onto each TCR beta cDNA molecule by a template-switch 5' adaptor carrying 12 random nucleotides. Each sample yielded at least 2.5 million CDR3-containing paired-end reads. The Mint cDNA synthesis kit, primed by a TRBC-specific oligonucleotide, was used to synthesize first-strand cDNA from all RNA. After uracil-DNA glycosylase treatment, a first 18-cycle PCR used universal primers M1SS and BC2_uni_R on all cDNA. Under the source paper's analysis protocol: Each sample was normalized by randomly selecting 1 million high-quality reads, each carrying a distinct molecular identifier. Instead of being binned into consensus sequences, reads with shared molecular identifiers were discarded. CDR3 identification, clonotype clustering and error correction used MiTCR with a Q25 quality threshold and the strictest error-elimination algorithm. A nonparametric unseen species model with Euler transformation was used to estimate a lower bound on total TCR beta diversity. The raw public data were reprocessed by TCRdb itself: fastp quality trimming at Q25, MiXCR clonotype calling, in-frame beta chains only. Each record represents a unique CDR3 protein, reported with the most common genes and DNA among its rows. TCRdb, not the original authors, processed these V and J calls. Counted in this sample were 1.4 million or so distinct CDR3 sequences; 40% to 45% of them appeared once. The ten top clones hold approximately 4% of the sample.

The donors were 40 or so Caucasian individuals from Russia, aged roughly 6 to 90 years, who were systemically healthy. About 9.6 milliliters of peripheral blood were collected from each donor into EDTA-treated Vacutainer tubes. Ficoll-Paque density-gradient centrifugation was used to isolate PBMCs, with at least 6.5 million per sample. Trizol reagent was used to extract total RNA from PBMCs, with at least 6 micrograms per sample. For every donor, flow cytometry on a PBMC aliquot measured the percentage of naive CD45RAhigh/CD27high T cells. On this clonotype: This receptor's antigen is unknown. There are no base qualities to consult, and no much larger clone falls within one base.

The TCR sequence derives from a young woman in good health. Sequencing was performed on blood.

The DNA sequence is TGTGCCAGCAGCTTAAGCGCCAACTCCTACGAGCAGTACTTC. Its translation is CASSLSANSYEQYF. The rearranged chain carries TRBV7-9 and TRBJ2-7; no D gene is confidently identified. V is reduced by 2 bases and J by 0 bases, leaving a spacing of 8 bases between them. From its cysteine to its phenylalanine, the CDR3 spans 14 amino acids. The CDR3 DNA has 42 bases and is translated from base 1. CDR1 SEHNR and CDR2 FQNEAQ were looked up in the germline V gene (reference sequence).